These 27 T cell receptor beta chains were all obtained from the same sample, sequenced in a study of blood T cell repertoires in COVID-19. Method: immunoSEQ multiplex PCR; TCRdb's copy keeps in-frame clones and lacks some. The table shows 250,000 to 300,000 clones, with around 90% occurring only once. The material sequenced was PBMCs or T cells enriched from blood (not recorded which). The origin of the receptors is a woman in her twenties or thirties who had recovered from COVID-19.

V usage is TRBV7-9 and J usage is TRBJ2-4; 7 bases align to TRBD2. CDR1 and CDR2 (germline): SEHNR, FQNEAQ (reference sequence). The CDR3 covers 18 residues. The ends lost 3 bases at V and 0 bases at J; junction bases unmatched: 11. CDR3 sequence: CASSFNGRREGAKNIQYF. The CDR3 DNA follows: TGTGCCAGCAGCTTTAACGGTAGGAGGGAGGGAGCCAAAAACATTCAGTACTTC. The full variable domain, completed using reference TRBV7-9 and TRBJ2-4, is DTGVSQNPRHKITKRGQNVTFRCDPISEHNRLYWYRQTLGQGPEFLTYFQNEAQLEKSRLLSDRFSAERPKGSFSTLEIQRTEQGDSAMYLCASSFNGRREGAKNIQYFGAGTRLSVL.

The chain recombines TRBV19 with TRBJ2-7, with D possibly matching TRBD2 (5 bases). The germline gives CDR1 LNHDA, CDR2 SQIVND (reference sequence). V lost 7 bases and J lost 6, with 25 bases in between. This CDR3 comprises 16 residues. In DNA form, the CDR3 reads TGTGCCAGTAATTCTCAAGGTTCTAGGGAGTCGGGCGAGCAGTACTTC. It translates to CASNSQGSRESGEQYF.

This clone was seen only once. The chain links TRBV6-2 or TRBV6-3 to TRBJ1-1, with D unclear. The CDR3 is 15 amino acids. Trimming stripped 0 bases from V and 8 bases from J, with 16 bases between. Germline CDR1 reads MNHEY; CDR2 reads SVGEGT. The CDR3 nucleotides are TGTGCCAGCAGTTACTCTCAGATCATAGCCTGGGAAGCTTTCTTT. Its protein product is CASSYSQIIAWEAFF.

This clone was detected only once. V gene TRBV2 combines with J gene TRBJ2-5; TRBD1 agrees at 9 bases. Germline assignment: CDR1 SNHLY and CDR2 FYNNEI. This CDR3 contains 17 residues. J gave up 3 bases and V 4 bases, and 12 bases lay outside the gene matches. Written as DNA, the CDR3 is TGTGCCAGCAGTGCGGGGATACCGGGACAGGGCAAAGAGACCCAGTACTTC. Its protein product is CASSAGIPGQGKETQYF. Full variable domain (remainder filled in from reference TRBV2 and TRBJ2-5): EPEVTQTPSHQVTQMGQEVILRCVPISNHLYFYWYRQILGQKVEFLVSFYNNEISEKSEIFDDQFSVERPDGSNFTLKIRSTKLEDSAMYFCASSAGIPGQGKETQYFGPGTRLLVL.

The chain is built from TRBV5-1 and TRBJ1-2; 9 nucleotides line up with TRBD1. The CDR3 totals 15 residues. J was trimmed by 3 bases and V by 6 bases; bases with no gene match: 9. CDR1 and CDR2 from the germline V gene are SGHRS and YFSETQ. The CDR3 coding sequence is TGCGCCAGCAACCACGGGACAGGGCAGCACTATGGCTACACCTTC. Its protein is CASNHGTGQHYGYTF. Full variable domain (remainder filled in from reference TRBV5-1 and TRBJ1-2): KAGVTQTPRYLIKTRGQQVTLSCSPISGHRSVSWYQQTPGQGLQFLFEYFSETQRNKGNFPGRFSGRQFSNSRSEMNVSTLELGDSALYLCASNHGTGQHYGYTFGSGTRLTVV.

CDR3 sequence (DNA): TGTGCCAGTAGTATAGGGCGGGACCTTTACAATGAGCAGTTCTTC. Protein sequence: CASSIGRDLYNEQFF. J is TRBJ2-1 and V is TRBV19; possible D gene TRBD2, 6 bases. The ends were cut back, 1 base at V and 4 bases at J, with 11 bases in the middle. There are 15 residues in the CDR3. Germline values: CDR1 LNHDA, CDR2 SQIVND (reference sequence).

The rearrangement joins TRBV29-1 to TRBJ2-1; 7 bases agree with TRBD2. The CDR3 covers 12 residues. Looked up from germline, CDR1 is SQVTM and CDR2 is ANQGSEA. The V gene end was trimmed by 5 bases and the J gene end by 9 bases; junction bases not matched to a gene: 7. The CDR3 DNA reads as TGCAGCGTTCTCACTAGCGCTGGTGAGCAGTTCTTC. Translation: CSVLTSAGEQFF.

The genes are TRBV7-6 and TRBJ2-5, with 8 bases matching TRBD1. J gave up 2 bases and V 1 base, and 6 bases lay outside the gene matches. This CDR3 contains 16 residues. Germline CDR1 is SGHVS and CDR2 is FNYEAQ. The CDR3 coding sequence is TGTGCCAGCAGCTTAGGGACAGGGTGGGGGCAAGAGACCCAGTACTTC. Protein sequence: CASSLGTGWGQETQYF.

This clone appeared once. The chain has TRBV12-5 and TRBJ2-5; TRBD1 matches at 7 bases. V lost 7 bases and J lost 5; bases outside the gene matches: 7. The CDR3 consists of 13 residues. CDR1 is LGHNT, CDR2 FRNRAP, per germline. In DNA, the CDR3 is TGTGCTAGTGCCTGGACAGGAATGGAGACCCAGTACTTC. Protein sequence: CASAWTGMETQYF.

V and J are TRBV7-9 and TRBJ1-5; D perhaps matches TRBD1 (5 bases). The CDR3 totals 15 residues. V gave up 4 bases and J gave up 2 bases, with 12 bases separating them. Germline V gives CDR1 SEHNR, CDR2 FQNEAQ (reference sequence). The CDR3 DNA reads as TGTGCCAGCAGCTCGGGAGTGGGGGGCAATCAGCCCCAGCATTTT. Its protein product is CASSSGVGGNQPQHF.

In DNA form, the CDR3 reads TGTGCCAGCAGCCGTACCCGGGACAGGTTCGAAGGCTACACCTTC. Its translation: CASSRTRDRFEGYTF. The chain has TRBV27 and TRBJ1-2, with 8 bases lining up with TRBD1. Trimming took 6 bases from V and 8 from J; bases not matched to a gene: 14. The CDR3 length is 15 residues. Germline CDR1 and CDR2: MNHEY and SMNVEV (reference sequence).

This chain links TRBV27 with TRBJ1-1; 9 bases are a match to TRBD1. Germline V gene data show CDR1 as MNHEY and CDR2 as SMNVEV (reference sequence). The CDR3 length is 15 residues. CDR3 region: CACVGTGRENTEAFF. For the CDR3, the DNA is TGTGCTTGCGTCGGGACAGGGAGGGAGAACACTGAAGCTTTCTTT.

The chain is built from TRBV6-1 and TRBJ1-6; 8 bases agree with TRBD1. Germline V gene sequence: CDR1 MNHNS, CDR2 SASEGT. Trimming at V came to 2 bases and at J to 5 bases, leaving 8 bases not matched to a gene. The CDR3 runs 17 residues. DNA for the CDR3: TGTGCCAGCAGTGAAAACAGGGGGATTACGAATAATTCACCCCTCCACTTT. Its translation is CASSENRGITNNSPLHF.

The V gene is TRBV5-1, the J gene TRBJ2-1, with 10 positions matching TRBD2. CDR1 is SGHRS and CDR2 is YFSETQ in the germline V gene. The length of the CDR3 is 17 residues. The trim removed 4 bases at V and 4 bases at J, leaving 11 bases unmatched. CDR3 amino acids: CASSLYLAGEGYNEQFF. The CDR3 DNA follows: TGCGCCAGCAGCCTCTACCTAGCGGGAGAAGGTTACAATGAGCAGTTCTTC.

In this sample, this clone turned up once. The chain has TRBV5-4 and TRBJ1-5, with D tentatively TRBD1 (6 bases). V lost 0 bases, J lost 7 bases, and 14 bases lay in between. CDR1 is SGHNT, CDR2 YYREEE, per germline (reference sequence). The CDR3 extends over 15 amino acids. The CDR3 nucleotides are TGTGCCAGCAGCTTGGGCGGGGGGCGCGGGCAGCCCCAGCATTTT. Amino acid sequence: CASSLGGGRGQPQHF.

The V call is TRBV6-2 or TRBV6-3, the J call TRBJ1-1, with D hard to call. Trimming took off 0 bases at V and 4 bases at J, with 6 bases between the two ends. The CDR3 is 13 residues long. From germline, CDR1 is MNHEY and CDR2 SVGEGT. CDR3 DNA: TGTGCCAGCAGTTACTCGCTAGGCACTGAAGCTTTCTTT. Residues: CASSYSLGTEAFF.

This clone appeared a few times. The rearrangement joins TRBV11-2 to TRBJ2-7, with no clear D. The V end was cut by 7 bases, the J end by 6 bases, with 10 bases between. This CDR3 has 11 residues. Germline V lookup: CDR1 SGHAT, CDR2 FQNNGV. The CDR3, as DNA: TGTGCCAGCACCCTCGCGGCCGAGCAGTACTTC. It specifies CASTLAAEQYF.

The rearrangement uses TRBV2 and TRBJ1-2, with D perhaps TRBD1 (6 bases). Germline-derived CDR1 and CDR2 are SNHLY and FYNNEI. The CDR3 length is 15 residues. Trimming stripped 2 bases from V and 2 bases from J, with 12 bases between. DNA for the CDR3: TGTGCCAGCAGTGAACGGACAGCTACGAACTATGGCTACACCTTC. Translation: CASSERTATNYGYTF.

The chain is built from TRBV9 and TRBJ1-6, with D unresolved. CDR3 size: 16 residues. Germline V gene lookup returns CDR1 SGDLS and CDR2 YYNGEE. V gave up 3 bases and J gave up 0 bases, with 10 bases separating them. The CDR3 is CASSAAGSSYNSPLHF. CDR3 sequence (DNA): TGTGCCAGCAGCGCTGCCGGGAGCTCCTATAATTCACCCCTCCACTTT.

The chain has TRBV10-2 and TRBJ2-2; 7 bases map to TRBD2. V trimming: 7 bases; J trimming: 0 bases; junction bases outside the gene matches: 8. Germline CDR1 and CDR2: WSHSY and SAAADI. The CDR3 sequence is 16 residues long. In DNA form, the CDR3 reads TGCGCCAGCACCTTGACTAGCCGCGCGAACACCGGGGAGCTGTTTTTT. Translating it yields CASTLTSRANTGELFF.

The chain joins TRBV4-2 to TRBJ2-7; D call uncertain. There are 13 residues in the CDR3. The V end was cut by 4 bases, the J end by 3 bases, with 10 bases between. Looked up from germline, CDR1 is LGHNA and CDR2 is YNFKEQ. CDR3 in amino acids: CASSPDTFYEQYF. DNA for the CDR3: TGTGCCAGCAGCCCCGACACATTCTACGAGCAGTACTTC.

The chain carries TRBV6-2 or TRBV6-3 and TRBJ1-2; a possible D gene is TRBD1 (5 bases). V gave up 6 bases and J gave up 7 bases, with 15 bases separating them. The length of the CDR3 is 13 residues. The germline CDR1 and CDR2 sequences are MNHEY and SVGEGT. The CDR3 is CASSPWGVGGYTF. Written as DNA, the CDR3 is TGTGCCAGCAGCCCTTGGGGGGTTGGTGGCTACACCTTC.

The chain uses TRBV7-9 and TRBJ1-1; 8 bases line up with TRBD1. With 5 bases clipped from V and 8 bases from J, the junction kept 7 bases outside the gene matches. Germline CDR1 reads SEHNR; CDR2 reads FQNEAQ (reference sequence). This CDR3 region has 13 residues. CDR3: CASSLRTGYEAFF. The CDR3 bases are TGTGCCAGCAGCCTCCGGACAGGGTACGAAGCTTTCTTT.

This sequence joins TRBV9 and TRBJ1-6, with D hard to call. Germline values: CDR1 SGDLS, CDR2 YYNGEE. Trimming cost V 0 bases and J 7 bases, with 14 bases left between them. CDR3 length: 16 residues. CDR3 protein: CASSVDAGSGNSPLHF. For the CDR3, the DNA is TGTGCCAGCAGCGTAGATGCGGGGAGCGGGAATTCACCCCTCCACTTT.

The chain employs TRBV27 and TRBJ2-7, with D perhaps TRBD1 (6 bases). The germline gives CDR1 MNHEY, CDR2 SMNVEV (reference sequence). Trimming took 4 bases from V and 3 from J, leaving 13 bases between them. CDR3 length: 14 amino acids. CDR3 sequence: CASSSTGLGYEQYF. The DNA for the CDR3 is TGTGCCAGCAGTTCGACAGGTCTGGGCTACGAGCAGTACTTC.

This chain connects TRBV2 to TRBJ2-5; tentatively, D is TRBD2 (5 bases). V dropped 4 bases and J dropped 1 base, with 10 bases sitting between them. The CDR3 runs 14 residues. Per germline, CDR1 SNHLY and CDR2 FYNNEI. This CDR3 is CASSVRAAQETQYF. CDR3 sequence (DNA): TGTGCCAGCAGTGTGAGGGCAGCCCAAGAGACCCAGTACTTC.

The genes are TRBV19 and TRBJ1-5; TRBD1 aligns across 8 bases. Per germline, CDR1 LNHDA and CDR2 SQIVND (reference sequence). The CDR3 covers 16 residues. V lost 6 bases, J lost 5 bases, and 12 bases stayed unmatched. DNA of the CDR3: TGTGCCAGTAGCCGTCCTACAGGGGGTTCGGATCAGCCCCAGCATTTT. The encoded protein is CASSRPTGGSDQPQHF. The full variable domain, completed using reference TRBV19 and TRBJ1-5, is DGGITQSPKYLFRKEGQNVTLSCEQNLNHDAMYWYRQDPGQGLRLIYYSQIVNDFQKGDIAEGYSVSREKKESFPLTVTSAQKNPTAFYLCASSRPTGGSDQPQHFGDGTRLSIL.